The 10 T cell receptor beta chains reported below all come from one sample, sequenced in a study of shared clonotypes between healthy human individuals. Assay: immunoSEQ multiplex PCR; the TCRdb copy retains only in-frame clones and omits some. In the table there are about 980,000 clones, approximately 76% of which are singletons. What was sequenced was memory CD4+ T cells sorted from blood. Subset specified: CD45RA-negative fraction. These receptors came from a young man in good health.

This clone has a handful of counts. V usage is TRBV6-1 and J usage is TRBJ2-2; the match to TRBD1 covers 8 bases. The V gene's germline CDR1 is MNHNS and CDR2 SASEGT. The CDR3 length is 14 residues. V gave up 9 bases and J gave up 6 bases; unmatched junction bases: 9. In DNA, the CDR3 is TGTGCCAGTTCGGACAGGGAGCCTGCCGGGGAGCTGTTTTTT. Translating it yields CASSDREPAGELFF.

Only a few counts were recorded for this clone. The same CDR3 can be traced to other DNA sequences in this sample. The gene calls are TRBV30 and TRBJ1-1; D is unresolved. The CDR3 has 12 residues. Germline V gene lookup returns CDR1 GTSNPN and CDR2 SVGIG (reference sequence). Trimming took 0 bases from V and 5 from J, leaving 7 bases between them. The CDR3 DNA reads as TGTGCCTGGAGTGTACGCGGGACTGAAGCTTTCTTT. It is translated as CAWSVRGTEAFF. Full variable domain (outside the CDR3, taken from reference TRBV30 and TRBJ1-1): SQTIHQWPATLVQPVGSPLSLECTVEGTSNPNLYWYRQAAGRGLQLLFYSVGIGQISSEVPQNLSASRPQDRQFILSSKKLLLSDSGFYLCAWSVRGTEAFFGQGTRLTVV.

V is TRBV5-1 and J is TRBJ2-3, with 8 bases that match TRBD1. V was clipped by 0 bases and J by 7 bases; unmatched bases: 7. The CDR3 covers 15 residues. Looked up from germline, CDR1 is SGHRS and CDR2 is YFSETQ. CDR3 in amino acids: CASSLEAGGGYTQYF. DNA for the CDR3: TGCGCCAGCAGCTTGGAGGCAGGGGGCGGGTATACGCAGTATTTT.

The chain joins TRBV10-3 to TRBJ1-1; D is undetermined. The CDR3 is 11 amino acids. The germline gives CDR1 ENHRY, CDR2 SYGVKD. Trimming cost V 4 bases and J 6 bases, with 6 bases left between them. The CDR3 protein is CAISAGAEAFF. The CDR3 nucleotides read TGTGCCATCAGTGCTGGCGCTGAAGCTTTCTTT.

The chain combines TRBV27 with TRBJ1-1; D unclear. Germline values: CDR1 MNHEY, CDR2 SMNVEV (reference sequence). The CDR3 length is 12 residues. V was trimmed by 4 bases and J by 6 bases, leaving 9 bases between them. CDR3 residues: CASSSLLSEAFF. As DNA, the CDR3 is TGTGCCAGCAGTTCCCTACTTTCTGAAGCTTTCTTT.

The chain carries TRBV6-6 and TRBJ2-6, with D possibly being TRBD2 (5 bases). Germline loops: CDR1 MNHNY, CDR2 SVGAGI (reference sequence). V was shortened by 7 bases and J by 0 bases, with 7 bases between the two germline ends. The CDR3 has 14 amino acids. This CDR3 reads CASTGSSGANVLTF. The CDR3 DNA reads as TGTGCCAGCACGGGGAGCTCTGGGGCCAACGTCCTGACTTTC.

This chain links TRBV18 with TRBJ2-4, with 11 bases aligning to TRBD2. The germline V gene has CDR1 KGHSH and CDR2 LQKENI. The CDR3 runs 21 residues. V was clipped by 3 bases and J by 8 bases; unmatched bases: 24. Here the CDR3 DNA reads TGTGCCAGCTCACCCGGGTCTTCTAGCGGGGGGACCTACCACCGGAGAGACATTCAGTACTTC. Translation gives CASSPGSSSGGTYHRRDIQYF.

This chain uses TRBV30 with TRBJ2-1; D possibly corresponds to TRBD2 (6 bases). V was pared by 2 bases and J by 7 bases, with 9 bases between. Looked up from germline, CDR1 is GTSNPN and CDR2 is SVGIG (reference sequence). CDR3 size: 12 residues. The CDR3 protein is CAWSRRVNEQFF. DNA of the CDR3: TGTGCCTGGAGTAGGAGGGTAAATGAGCAGTTCTTC.

This clone was found once. The genes are TRBV15 and TRBJ2-3; D gene unclear. The CDR3 runs to 14 residues. With 0 bases removed from V and 5 bases from J, the gap between germline ends came to 9 bases. Germline assignment: CDR1 LNHNV and CDR2 YYDKDF (reference sequence). The CDR3 DNA reads TGTGCCACCAGCAGAGACCCCATAGGAGATACGCAGTATTTT. Amino acids: CATSRDPIGDTQYF.

The chain employs TRBV28 and TRBJ1-4; perhaps TRBD1 as D (5 bases). This CDR3 is 16 amino acids long. The germline V gene encodes CDR1 MDHEN and CDR2 SYDVKM. V lost 5 bases to trimming and J lost 3 bases, with 16 bases between them. CDR3 sequence (DNA): TGTGCCAGCAGTCAAGCCCCCAGGGCTCCTAATGAAAAACTGTTTTTT. It is translated as CASSQAPRAPNEKLFF.